These T cell receptor beta chains were read from a single sample in a study of cytomegalovirus exposure and HLA in healthy donors. The protocol was immunoSEQ multiplex PCR, while the TCRdb copy is restricted to in-frame clones and leaves out a portion. Of roughly 100,000 clones listed, around four fifths are singletons. Input material: PBMCs. The receptors stem from a man aged 30 to 39 in good health and CMV-seropositive. CDR3s include the opening cysteine and the closing phenylalanine or tryptophan. The D gene is left open where the match is weak. Expanded clones get a size class; other rows say once, few or many, or leave the size out.

TRBV5-4	TRBD1	NA	TRBJ2-7	TGTGCCAGCAGCTCCATGGACAGGGGAGGCGAGCAGTACTTC	CASSSMDRGGEQYF
TRBV6-5	NA	NA	TRBJ2-7	TGTGCCAGCAGTTACTCCCCAGACTCCTACGAGCAGTACTTC	CASSYSPDSYEQYF
TRBV5-1	TRBD2	once	TRBJ2-1	TGCGCCAGCAGCCGAAATAGCGGGCCAAGCTCCTACAATGAGCAGTTCTTC	CASSRNSGPSSYNEQFF
TRBV12-5	TRBD1	NA	TRBJ1-4	TGTGCTAGTGGTTCGGGGACAGGGACGGGGGAAAAACTGTTTTTT	CASGSGTGTGEKLFF
TRBV30	NA	once	TRBJ1-1	TGTGCCTGGTCAACCGGGGGGGGCACTGAAGCTTTCTTT	CAWSTGGGTEAFF
TRBV6-5	TRBD2	few	TRBJ2-7	TGTGCCAGCAGTTTACTAGCGGGAGGCTCCTACGAGCAGTACTTC	CASSLLAGGSYEQYF
TRBV9	NA	NA	TRBJ2-2	TGTGCCAGCAAACCCACGCTAGCGTCCGGCACCGGGGAGCTGTTTTTT	CASKPTLASGTGELFF
TRBV7-9	TRBD1	NA	TRBJ2-2	TGTGCCAGCAGCCCCGGACAGGGGGGCACCGGGGAGCTGTTTTTT	CASSPGQGGTGELFF
TRBV5-1	NA	NA	TRBJ2-7	TGCGCCAGCAGACTAGACCACTACGAGCAGTACTTC	CASRLDHYEQYF
TRBV7-9	NA	NA	TRBJ1-4	TGTGCCAGCAGCTTGGGGACTAACGGAAAACTGTTTTTT	CASSLGTNGKLFF
TRBV6-1	NA	NA	TRBJ1-2	TGTGCCAGCAGCGCAGGAACCGCTAACTATGGCTACACCTTC	CASSAGTANYGYTF
TRBV29-1	TRBD1	NA	TRBJ1-4	TGCAGCGTTCTCCCCGGACAGGGGGGTGAAAAACTGTTTTTT	CSVLPGQGGEKLFF
TRBV27	TRBD2	NA	TRBJ2-3	TGTGCCAGCAGGGGACTAGCGGGAGGGGGGGGCCCAGATACGCAGTATTTT	CASRGLAGGGGPDTQYF
TRBV29-1	TRBD1	NA	TRBJ1-4	TGCAGCGTTGCCGGTGGGACAGGGGGGGGAGAAAAACTGTTTTTT	CSVAGGTGGGEKLFF
TRBV6-1	TRBD1	NA	TRBJ2-7	TGTGCCAGCAGTGAAAAAGCCGGAACAGGGGGCTACGAGCAGTACTTC	CASSEKAGTGGYEQYF
TRBV7-9	TRBD2	NA	TRBJ2-1	TGTGCCAGCAGCACCCCCCTAGCGGAAACAGACAATGAGCAGTTCTTC	CASSTPLAETDNEQFF
TRBV28	TRBD1	NA	TRBJ2-7	TGTGCCAGCAGAAGTCACACAGGGGGCGGCTCCGAGCAGTACTTC	CASRSHTGGGSEQYF
TRBV7-9	TRBD2	NA	TRBJ2-7	TGTGCCAGCACTCCGGGGGGGGCCCCAACCTACGAGCAGTACTTC	CASTPGGAPTYEQYF
TRBV5-4	TRBD1	once	TRBJ2-7	TGTGCCAGCAGCTTGGCCGGACAGGGACCGTACGAGCAGTACTTC	CASSLAGQGPYEQYF
TRBV6-5	NA	NA	TRBJ2-6	TGTGCCAGCAGGACAACCGGGGCCAACGTCCTGACTTTC	CASRTTGANVLTF
TRBV7-6	NA	NA	TRBJ1-6	TGTGCCAGCAGCTCGAGTGTGGGGCCTGGGGGGTCCCTCCACTTT	CASSSSVGPGGSLHF
TRBV27	NA	NA	TRBJ1-1	TGTGCCAGCAGTCTCCAACAGGGCCCCCGAGGGAAAGCTTTCTTT	CASSLQQGPRGKAFF
TRBV7-7	TRBD1	NA	TRBJ2-3	TGTGCCAGCAGCTTACTTGGGACAGACACAGATACGCAGTATTTT	CASSLLGTDTDTQYF
TRBV19	NA	NA	TRBJ2-1	TGTGCCACAACTAGTTGGGGTTCCTACAATGAGCAGTTCTTC	CATTSWGSYNEQFF
TRBV7-9	TRBD1	NA	TRBJ1-1	TGTGCCAGCAGCTTAGCAGGGGGCGAGGGCACTGAAGCTTTCTTT	CASSLAGGEGTEAFF
TRBV19	NA	NA	TRBJ1-5	TGTGCCAGTAGTATGGACAGCCGAAATCAGCCCCAGCATTTT	CASSMDSRNQPQHF
TRBV2	TRBD1	NA	TRBJ2-7	TGTGCCAGCAGTGATGTGGACAGGGATTCCTACGAGCAGTACTTC	CASSDVDRDSYEQYF
TRBV6-6	NA	NA	TRBJ2-7	TGTGCCAGCAGTCGACGGCAGGATGAGCAGTACTTC	CASSRRQDEQYF
TRBV9	TRBD2	NA	TRBJ2-5	TGTGCCAGCAGCGTAGGTAGCGGGAGGGCCCCAGAGACCCAGTACTTC	CASSVGSGRAPETQYF
TRBV5-6	NA	NA	TRBJ2-7	TGTGCCAGCAGCCCACTGGACGGGAACTACGAGCAGTACTTC	CASSPLDGNYEQYF
TRBV6-5	NA	NA	TRBJ2-2	TGTGCCAGCAGTTACTCGGCAGGGCATATCACCGGGGAGCTGTTTTTT	CASSYSAGHITGELFF
TRBV5-4	NA	NA	TRBJ2-7	TGTGCCAGCAGCTTGGCCCCAGAAGTCTCCTACGAGCAGTACTTC	CASSLAPEVSYEQYF
TRBV13	TRBD2	few	TRBJ2-2	TGTGCCAGCAGCTTAGCGGGACTAGTGAACACCGGGGAGCTGTTTTTT	CASSLAGLVNTGELFF
TRBV9	TRBD2	NA	TRBJ2-1	TGTGCCAGCAGTGGGGGACTAGCGGTCTACAATGAGCAGTTCTTC	CASSGGLAVYNEQFF
TRBV2	TRBD1	once	TRBJ1-2	TGTGCCAGCAGTGAGGTGGGACAGCTTAACTATGGCTACACCTTC	CASSEVGQLNYGYTF
TRBV28	NA	once	TRBJ2-5	TGTGCCAGCAATAGACAGGGAAGATGGGGGACTCCGACAGAGACCCAGTACTTC	CASNRQGRWGTPTETQYF
TRBV10-1	NA	NA	TRBJ2-1	TGCGCCAGCAGTTCCGGACTTTTAAGCTCCTACAATGAGCAGTTCTTC	CASSSGLLSSYNEQFF
TRBV5-1	TRBD2	NA	TRBJ2-1	TGCGCCAGCAGCTGGATAGCGGGAGTAACCTACAATGAGCAGTTCTTC	CASSWIAGVTYNEQFF
TRBV28	TRBD1	NA	TRBJ2-1	TGTGCCAGCAGTCCCCGGGACAGACCCTACAATGAGCAGTTCTTC	CASSPRDRPYNEQFF
TRBV4-3	NA	NA	TRBJ2-1	TGCGCCAGCAGCCAAGAGGCGGGCCACCCAGGCAATGAGCAGTTCTTC	CASSQEAGHPGNEQFF
TRBV28	TRBD1	NA	TRBJ2-3	TGTGCCAGCAGTTTAAGGGGGGCCGGGACAGGGGCAGATACGCAGTATTTT	CASSLRGAGTGADTQYF
TRBV21-1	NA	NA	TRBJ2-6	TGTGCCAGCAGCAAAAGGGCGACTAGCGGGTCCTACTCTGGGGCCAACGTCCTGACTTTC	CASSKRATSGSYSGANVLTF
TRBV4-1	NA	few	TRBJ1-2	TGCGCCAGCAGCCAAGATGAGGGACAACCTAACTACACCTTC	CASSQDEGQPNYTF
TRBV29-1	NA	NA	TRBJ2-7	TGCAGCGTTGATCGGCAGGGGGGAAACCCCTACGAGCAGTACTTC	CSVDRQGGNPYEQYF
TRBV6-1	TRBD1	NA	TRBJ1-3	TGTGCCAGCAGTACAGGGGGTGGAAACACCATATATTTT	CASSTGGGNTIYF
TRBV30	NA	NA	TRBJ2-7	TGTGCCTGGAGTGATCTGGGGGGTCCCCAGTACTTC	CAWSDLGGPQYF
TRBV6-5	NA	NA	TRBJ2-7	TGTGCCAGCAGTCCGGACCTCAGGGCCTACGAGCAGTACTTC	CASSPDLRAYEQYF
TRBV7-2	NA	NA	TRBJ2-2	TGTGCCAGCAGCTTAGAAGCGATCACCGGGGAGCTGTTTTTT	CASSLEAITGELFF
TRBV5-1	TRBD2	NA	TRBJ2-1	TGCGCCAGCAGCAGGGGACTAGCGGGAGGAGGGAATGAGCAGTTCTTC	CASSRGLAGGGNEQFF
TRBV28	TRBD2	NA	TRBJ2-7	TGTGCCAGCAGTTTGCGGGGGTCCTACGAGCAGTACTTC	CASSLRGSYEQYF
TRBV14	NA	NA	TRBJ2-1	TGTGCCAGCAGCCTTCTTTACAATGAGCAGTTCTTC	CASSLLYNEQFF
TRBV14	NA	NA	TRBJ1-2	TGTGCCAGCAGCCAAGTAAGGGGTGTTGGCTACACCTTC	CASSQVRGVGYTF